This T cell receptor beta chain was captured in a study of OX40 agonist ivuxolimab in advanced cancers. Study details: Prior anti-PD-1, anti-PD-L1 or anti-CTLA-4 therapy did not bar entry, and less than 50% had some. Study-level findings and limits: On average, CD8+ T cells had more expanded clones than CD4+.

Germline assignment: CDR1 KGHSH and CDR2 LQKENI. V dropped 3 bases and J dropped 7 bases, with 10 bases sitting between them. There are 13 residues in the CDR3. Comment on this clone: No antigen is known for it.

Only in-frame clones appear in the TCRdb table, and some are missing; sequencing was by immunoSEQ multiplex PCR. The table records around 100,000 clones, approximately 90% of them present only once. The V call is TRBV18, the J call TRBJ2-1; no reliable D call. This specimen consisted of CD4+ or CD8+ T cells sorted from blood, obtained in a trial of the OX40 agonist ivuxolimab. The source of this sequence is an adult with an advanced solid tumor such as melanoma, head and neck, liver or kidney cancer. The CDR3 spells CASSPLDKNEQFF. CDR3 coding DNA: TGTGCCAGCTCACCTTTAGACAAGAATGAGCAGTTCTTC.